This passage covers 14 T cell receptor beta chains from one sample sequenced in a study of blood T cell repertoires in COVID-19. Clones were read by immunoSEQ multiplex PCR, and TCRdb kept only the in-frame ones, dropping some. The sample holds 120,000 to 150,000 clones, just under 85% seen once. Sequenced material: PBMCs or T cells enriched from blood (not recorded which). The receptors were sampled from a woman aged 50 to 65 with acute COVID-19.

The chain joins TRBV11-3 to TRBJ1-3; D call uncertain. V was cut by 3 bases and J by 4 bases, with 10 bases left in between. The CDR3 has 14 residues. Germline V gene data show CDR1 as SGHNT and CDR2 as YENEEA. In DNA, the CDR3 is TGTGCCAGCAGCTTCTTGGGAGGCGGAAACACCATATATTTT. Protein: CASSFLGGGNTIYF.

The rearrangement links TRBV19 to TRBJ2-1; TRBD2 aligns across 8 bases. The CDR3 is made up of 15 amino acids. V lost 8 bases and J lost 7; bases outside the gene matches: 13. The germline gives CDR1 LNHDA, CDR2 SQIVND (reference sequence). The CDR3 here is CASRFRGGQTNEQFF. Here the CDR3 DNA reads TGTGCCAGTCGATTCCGGGGGGGGCAGACGAATGAGCAGTTCTTC.

In this sample, this clone turned up a few times. The chain couples TRBV10-3 to TRBJ2-1; D unclear. Germline CDR1 and CDR2: ENHRY and SYGVKD. This CDR3 spans 12 amino acids. Trimming stripped 4 bases from V and 3 bases from J, with 4 bases between. CDR3 sequence: CAISGDYNEQFF. The DNA for the CDR3 is TGTGCCATCAGTGGAGACTACAATGAGCAGTTCTTC.

The chain has TRBV25-1 and TRBJ1-1; possibly TRBD1 for D (5 bases). Germline-derived CDR1 and CDR2 are MGHDK and SYGVNS. V lost 4 bases, J lost 6 bases, and 12 bases lay in between. The CDR3 spans 13 residues. The CDR3 DNA sequence: TGTGCCAGCAGTGTAGGGGCAACTGCTGAAGCTTTCTTT. Translating gives CASSVGATAEAFF.

The gene calls are TRBV9 and TRBJ2-2; 9 nucleotides agree with TRBD1. The junction had 8 bases not matched to a gene; V was cut back by 6 bases and J by 5 bases. Per germline, CDR1 SGDLS and CDR2 YYNGEE. The CDR3 sequence is 15 residues long. CDR3 bases: TGTGCCAGCAATGCCGGGACAGGGACGACCGGGGAGCTGTTTTTT. Protein sequence: CASNAGTGTTGELFF.

The J gene is TRBJ1-6, the V gene TRBV2; perhaps TRBD1 as D (6 bases). The CDR3 contains 14 residues. Germline-derived CDR1 and CDR2 are SNHLY and FYNNEI. Trimming removed 4 bases at V and 5 bases at J, with 9 bases between. CDR3 region: CASSAGVNNSPLHF. CDR3 coding DNA: TGTGCCAGCAGTGCAGGGGTAAATAATTCACCCCTCCACTTT. The full variable domain, rest sourced from reference TRBV2 and TRBJ1-6, is EPEVTQTPSHQVTQMGQEVILRCVPISNHLYFYWYRQILGQKVEFLVSFYNNEISEKSEIFDDQFSVERPDGSNFTLKIRSTKLEDSAMYFCASSAGVNNSPLHFGNGTRLTVT.

J is TRBJ2-3 and V is TRBV7-9; 11 bases are a match to TRBD2. The CDR3 is 16 amino acids. Unmatched junction bases numbered 6, after V lost 3 bases and J lost 4 bases. Germline V CDR1 and CDR2: SEHNR, FQNEAQ (reference sequence). CDR3 loop: CASSLLGTSGADTQYF. CDR3 coding DNA: TGTGCCAGCAGCTTGCTCGGGACTAGCGGCGCAGATACGCAGTATTTT.

This clone came up once. The CDR3: CATSPGAGGLYQPQHF. CDR3 sequence (DNA): TGTGCCACTTCACCTGGGGCAGGGGGCTTGTATCAGCCCCAGCATTTT. The J gene is TRBJ1-5, the V gene TRBV27; 8 nucleotides agree with TRBD1. The CDR3 is 16 amino acids. Germline values: CDR1 MNHEY, CDR2 SMNVEV (reference sequence). Trimming took 10 bases from V and 5 from J; bases not matched to a gene: 16.

The chain recombines TRBV11-3 with TRBJ2-7; no definite D call. V dropped 1 base and J dropped 1 base, with 8 bases sitting between them. This CDR3 region has 14 residues. Germline V gives CDR1 SGHNT, CDR2 YENEEA. The CDR3 reads CASSLGLDSYEQYF. In DNA, the CDR3 is TGTGCCAGCAGCTTAGGATTAGATTCCTACGAGCAGTACTTC.

This chain links TRBV5-6 with TRBJ2-7; 9 bases are a match to TRBD1. V shed 4 bases, J shed 5 bases, and the junction held 7 bases outside the gene matches. This CDR3 spans 14 amino acids. CDR1 and CDR2 from the germline V gene are SGHDT and YYEEEE. As DNA, the CDR3 is TGTGCCAGCAGCCAGGGACAGGGACTCCACGAGCAGTACTTC. Protein sequence: CASSQGQGLHEQYF. The full variable domain, in which reference TRBV5-6 and TRBJ2-7 provide the parts outside the CDR3, is DAGVTQSPTHLIKTRGQQVTLRCSPKSGHDTVSWYQQALGQGPQFIFQYYEEEERQRGNFPDRFSGHQFPNYSSELNVNALLLGDSALYLCASSQGQGLHEQYFGPGTRLTVT.

The V gene is TRBV21-1, the J gene TRBJ2-1; the table gives TRBD2 as D, unverified against the DNA. TRBV21-1 is flagged as a pseudogene. This CDR3 is built from 15 residues. CDR3 in DNA: TGTGCCAGCAGCAATCGGGAGGGGCTCTACAATGAGCAGTTCTTC. The encoded protein is CASSNREGLYNEQFF.

The gene calls are TRBV7-2 and TRBJ1-2, with D tentatively TRBD1 (6 bases). In germline, CDR1 is SGHTA, CDR2 FQGNSA. The CDR3 loop spans 15 amino acids. Trimming took 4 bases from V and 4 from J, leaving 16 bases between them. The CDR3 loop is CASSSWGGQLYGYTF. CDR3 bases: TGTGCCAGCAGCTCCTGGGGCGGACAGCTCTATGGCTACACCTTC.

The rearrangement links TRBV7-9 to TRBJ2-7; a possible D gene is TRBD2 (5 bases). CDR1 is SEHNR and CDR2 is FQNEAQ in the germline V gene (reference sequence). V lost 5 bases and J 3 bases, leaving 29 bases between the germline ends. CDR3 length: 19 residues. The CDR3 DNA sequence: TGTGCCAGCAGCCCCCGGACTCGATTGAACTTTGGGGATAACTACGAGCAGTACTTC. Its translation: CASSPRTRLNFGDNYEQYF.

This chain uses TRBV5-1 with TRBJ1-1, with no clear D. There are 13 residues in the CDR3. CDR1 and CDR2 (germline): SGHRS, YFSETQ. V lost 8 bases, J lost 4 bases, and 15 bases lay in between. CDR3 sequence: CASAVMDSTEAFF. CDR3 in DNA: TGCGCCAGTGCCGTAATGGACTCCACTGAAGCTTTCTTT.